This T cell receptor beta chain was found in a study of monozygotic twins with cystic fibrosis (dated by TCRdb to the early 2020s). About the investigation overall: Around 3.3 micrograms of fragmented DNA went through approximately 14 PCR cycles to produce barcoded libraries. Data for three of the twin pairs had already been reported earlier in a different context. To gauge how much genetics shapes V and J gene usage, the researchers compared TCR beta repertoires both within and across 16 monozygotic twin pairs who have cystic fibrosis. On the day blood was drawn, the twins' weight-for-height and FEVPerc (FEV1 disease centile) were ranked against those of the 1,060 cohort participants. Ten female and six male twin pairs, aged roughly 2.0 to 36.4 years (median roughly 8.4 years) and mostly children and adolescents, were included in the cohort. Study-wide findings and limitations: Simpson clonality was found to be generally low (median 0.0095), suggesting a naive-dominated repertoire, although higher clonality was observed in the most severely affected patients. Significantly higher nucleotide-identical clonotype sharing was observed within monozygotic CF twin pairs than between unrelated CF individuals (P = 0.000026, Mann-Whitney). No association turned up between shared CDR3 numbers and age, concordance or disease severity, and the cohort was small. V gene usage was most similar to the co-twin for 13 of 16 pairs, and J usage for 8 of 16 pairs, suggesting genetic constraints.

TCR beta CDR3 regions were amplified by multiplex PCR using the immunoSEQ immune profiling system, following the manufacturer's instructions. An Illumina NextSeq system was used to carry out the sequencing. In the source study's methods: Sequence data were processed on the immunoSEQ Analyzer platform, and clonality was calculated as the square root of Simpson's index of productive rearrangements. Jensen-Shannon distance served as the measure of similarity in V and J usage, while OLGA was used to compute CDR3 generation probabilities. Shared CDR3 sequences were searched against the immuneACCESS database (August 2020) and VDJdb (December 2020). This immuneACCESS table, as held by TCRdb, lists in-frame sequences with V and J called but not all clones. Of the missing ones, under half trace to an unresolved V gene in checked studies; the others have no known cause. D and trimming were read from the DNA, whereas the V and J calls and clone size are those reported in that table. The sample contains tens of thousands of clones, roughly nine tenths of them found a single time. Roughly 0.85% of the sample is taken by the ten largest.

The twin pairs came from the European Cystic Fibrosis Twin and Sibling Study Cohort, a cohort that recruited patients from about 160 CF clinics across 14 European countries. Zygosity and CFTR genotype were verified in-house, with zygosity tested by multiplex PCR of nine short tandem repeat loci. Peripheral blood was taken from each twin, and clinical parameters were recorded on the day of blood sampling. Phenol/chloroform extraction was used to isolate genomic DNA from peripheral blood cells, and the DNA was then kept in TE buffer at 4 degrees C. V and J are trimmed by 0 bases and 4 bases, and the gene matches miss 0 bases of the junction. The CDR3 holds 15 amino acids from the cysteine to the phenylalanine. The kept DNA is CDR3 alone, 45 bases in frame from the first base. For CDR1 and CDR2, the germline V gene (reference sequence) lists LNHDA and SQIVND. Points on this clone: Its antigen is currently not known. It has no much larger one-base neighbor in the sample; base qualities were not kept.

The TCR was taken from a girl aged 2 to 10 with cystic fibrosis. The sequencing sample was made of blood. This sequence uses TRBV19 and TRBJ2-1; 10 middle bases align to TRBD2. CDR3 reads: CASSIELAGYNEQFF. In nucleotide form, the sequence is TGTGCCAGTAGTATAGAACTAGCGGGATACAATGAGCAGTTCTTC.